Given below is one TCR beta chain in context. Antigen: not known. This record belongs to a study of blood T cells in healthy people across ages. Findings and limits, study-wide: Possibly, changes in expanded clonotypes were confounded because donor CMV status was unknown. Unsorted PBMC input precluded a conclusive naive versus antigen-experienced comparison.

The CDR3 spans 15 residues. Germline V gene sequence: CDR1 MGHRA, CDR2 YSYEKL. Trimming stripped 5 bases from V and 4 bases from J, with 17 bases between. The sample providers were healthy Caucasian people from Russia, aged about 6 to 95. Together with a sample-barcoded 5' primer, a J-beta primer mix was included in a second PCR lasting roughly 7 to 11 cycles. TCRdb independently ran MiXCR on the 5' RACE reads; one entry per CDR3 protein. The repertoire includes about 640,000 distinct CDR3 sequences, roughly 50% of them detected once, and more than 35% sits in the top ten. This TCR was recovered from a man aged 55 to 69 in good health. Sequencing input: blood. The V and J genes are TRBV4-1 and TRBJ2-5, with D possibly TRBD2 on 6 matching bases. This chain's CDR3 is CASSNQPGGGETQYF. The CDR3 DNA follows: TGCGCCAGCAGCAACCAACCCGGGGGTGGAGAGACCCAGTACTTC.